These 23 T cell receptor beta chains share one sample of origin, sequenced in a study of breast tumors, draining lymph nodes, adjacent tissues. Samples came from axillary lymph nodes draining the breast cancer. Each CDR3 protein gets one entry after TCRdb re-called the multiplex PCR reads with MiXCR. The sample yields 200,000 or so distinct CDR3 sequences, 31% seen once. Sequencing was done on a sample of axillary lymph node tissue. Receptors were obtained from a female donor with breast cancer. Some clones in this sample may be carry-over from other donors' samples.

This clonotype has a count of ten or more. This chain connects TRBV25-1 to TRBJ1-6; no reliable D call. This CDR3 is 15 amino acids long. The germline gives CDR1 MGHDK, CDR2 SYGVNS. V was shortened by 8 bases and J by 9 bases, with 20 bases between the two germline ends. CDR3 region: CASGSSSTHTSPLHF. The CDR3 bases are TGTGCCAGCGGTAGTTCCTCTACCCACACTTCACCCCTCCACTTT.

The rearrangement links TRBV19 to TRBJ2-7; 13 positions match TRBD2. Unmatched junction bases numbered 9, after V lost 5 bases and J lost 2 bases. The CDR3 has 17 amino acids. Germline V CDR1 and CDR2: LNHDA, SQIVND (reference sequence). CDR3 DNA sequence: TGTGCCAGTAGTCCCAGGACTAGCGGGGGTTCTCCCTACGAGCAGTACTTC. Translation: CASSPRTSGGSPYEQYF.

With respect to this clonotype: This may arise from a read error, as a much more abundant clone is one base away. The genes are TRBV4-1 and TRBJ1-2; TRBD1 matches at 9 bases. Germline V lookup: CDR1 MGHRA, CDR2 YSYEKL. The CDR3 spans 17 residues. With 8 bases clipped from V and 4 bases from J, the junction kept 17 bases outside the gene matches. CDR3 bases: TGCGCCAGCGGCCGCCGGGACAGGGCCTCCGGTGGCTATGGCTACACCTTC. Residues: CASGRRDRASGGYGYTF.

This chain joins TRBV10-2 and TRBJ2-7; D might be TRBD1 or TRBD2, each matching 5 bases. Germline V gene lookup returns CDR1 WSHSY and CDR2 SAAADI. This CDR3 has 13 amino acids. V shed 5 bases and J shed 9 bases, with 17 bases lying between them. This CDR3 is CASSRDLLSGQYF. The CDR3 DNA reads as TGCGCCAGCAGTAGGGACCTACTCTCGGGGCAGTACTTC.

This clonotype was seen a handful of times. This may arise from a read error, as a much more abundant clone is one base away. This chain links TRBV11-1 with TRBJ2-7; 12 bases map to TRBD2. The junction had 8 bases not matched to a gene; V was cut back by 5 bases and J by 9 bases. CDR1 and CDR2 from the germline V gene are SGHAT and FQDESV (reference sequence). This CDR3 contains 14 residues. The CDR3 DNA is TGTGCCAGCAGCCCTAGCGGGAGGGCTGGCGGGCAGTACTTC. It specifies CASSPSGRAGGQYF. Full variable domain (missing parts from reference TRBV11-1 and TRBJ2-7): EAEVAQSPRYKITEKSQAVAFWCDPISGHATLYWYRQILGQGPELLVQFQDESVVDDSQLPKDRFSAERLKGVDSTLKIQPAELGDSAMYLCASSPSGRAGGQYFGPGTRLTVT.

As for this clonotype: A read error may be the cause here, since a much bigger clone is one base away. The CDR3 region is CASSVLTGGGEQSF. In DNA, the CDR3 is TGTGCCAGCAGCGTCCTAACAGGGGGAGGTGAGCAGTCCTTC. The chain joins TRBV9 to TRBJ2-1; 8 bases fit TRBD1. CDR1 and CDR2 from the germline V gene are SGDLS and YYNGEE. The CDR3 extends over 14 amino acids. Variable domain in full (rest from reference TRBV9 and TRBJ2-1): DSGVTQTPKHLITATGQRVTLRCSPRSGDLSVYWYQQSLDQGLQFLIQYYNGEERAKGNILERFSAQQFPDLHSELNLSSLELGDSALYFCASSVLTGGGEQSFGPGTRLTVL.

This clonotype appeared many times. The CDR3 spells CASSFDRTRTTEAFF. CDR3 nucleotides: TGTGCCAGCAGCTTCGACAGGACAAGGACCACTGAAGCTTTCTTT. The chain combines TRBV7-3 with TRBJ1-1; D possibly corresponds to TRBD1 (6 bases). Between the trimmed V and J ends, which lost 3 bases and 4 bases, there was a span of 15 bases. The germline V gene encodes CDR1 SGHTA and CDR2 FQGTGA. The CDR3 is 15 amino acids.

This chain connects TRBV6-6 to TRBJ2-1, with TRBD1 identical over 8 bases. Per germline, CDR1 MNHNY and CDR2 SVGAGI (reference sequence). This CDR3 region has 19 residues. After removal of 6 bases from V and 1 base from J, the junction contained 17 bases not matched to a gene. Here the CDR3 DNA reads TGTGCCAGCAGACTTGACAGGGGCTATGGCTCCTCATCCTACAATGAGCAGTTCTTC. Encoded protein: CASRLDRGYGSSSYNEQFF.

The sample holds many counts of this clonotype. J is TRBJ1-2 and V is TRBV2, with D unclear. From germline, CDR1 is SNHLY and CDR2 FYNNEI. This CDR3 is 14 amino acids long. V lost 6 bases to trimming and J lost 4 bases, with 15 bases between them. This CDR3 reads CASSEDGVRYGYTF. The CDR3 DNA reads as TGTGCCAGCAGCGAGGACGGAGTTCGCTATGGCTACACCTTC.

There are many counts of this clonotype. The rearrangement links TRBV2 to TRBJ2-1; 10 bases fit TRBD2. The CDR3 runs 15 residues. V lost 6 bases and J lost 4; bases outside the gene matches: 6. Germline CDR1 is SNHLY and CDR2 is FYNNEI. This CDR3 is CASRPGTSEYNEQFF. The CDR3 region has the DNA TGTGCCAGCAGACCCGGGACTAGCGAGTACAATGAGCAGTTCTTC.

This clonotype was detected ten times or more. The chain combines TRBV7-2 with TRBJ2-7; TRBD2 is a possible D gene (6 bases). The CDR3 consists of 17 residues. Germline assignment: CDR1 SGHTA and CDR2 FQGNSA. Trimming removed 6 bases from V and 3 bases from J, with 24 bases in between. CDR3 protein: CASRAPGVVPGHYEQYF. The CDR3 nucleotides are TGTGCCAGCAGAGCCCCGGGAGTCGTCCCGGGGCACTACGAGCAGTACTTC.

There are many counts of this clonotype. The chain uses TRBV5-6 and TRBJ2-3, with D possibly matching TRBD1 (6 bases). V was pared by 0 bases and J by 0 bases, with 8 bases between. The CDR3 sequence is 15 residues long. Germline CDR1 reads SGHDT; CDR2 reads YYEEEE. CDR3 sequence reads: CASSLGGRSTDTQYF. Written as DNA, the CDR3 is TGTGCCAGCAGCTTGGGGGGGCGAAGCACAGATACGCAGTATTTT.

This clonotype was seen at least ten times. This chain links TRBV14 with TRBJ2-7; TRBD2 aligns across 16 bases. This CDR3 is 19 amino acids long. The V and J ends lost 4 bases and 5 bases, in that order; junction bases with no gene match: 14. Germline CDR1 is SGHDN and CDR2 is FVKESK. DNA for the CDR3: TGTGCCAGCAGCCCCCCGCCGGGACTAGCGGGAGGGCCTTGGGACGAGCAGTACTTC. It specifies CASSPPPGLAGGPWDEQYF.

This chain uses TRBV7-8 with TRBJ2-1, with 9 bases fitting TRBD1. CDR1 and CDR2 (germline): SGHVS, FQNEAQ. The CDR3 has 15 residues. V was pared by 5 bases and J by 7 bases, with 9 bases of the junction left unmatched. The CDR3 DNA reads TGTGCCAGCAGCCCTACGAACAGGGGGCCGAATGAGCAGTTCTTC. Translating gives CASSPTNRGPNEQFF.

This clonotype was counted ten times or more. The V and J genes are TRBV4-2 and TRBJ2-2; 8 bases align to TRBD2. Germline V gene lookup returns CDR1 LGHNA and CDR2 YNFKEQ. The V and J ends lost 0 bases and 6 bases, in that order; junction bases with no gene match: 6. The CDR3 consists of 16 residues. CDR3: CASSQDGISGAGELFF. DNA for the CDR3: TGTGCCAGCAGCCAAGATGGTATTAGCGGGGCCGGGGAGCTGTTTTTT.

This clonotype was found many times. V is TRBV11-2 and J is TRBJ2-1; the match to TRBD1 covers 8 bases. The ends lost 5 bases at V and 10 bases at J; junction bases unmatched: 10. Germline V gives CDR1 SGHAT, CDR2 FQNNGV. CDR3 length: 14 amino acids. The CDR3 loop reads CASSPNTHRGEQFF. DNA of the CDR3: TGTGCCAGCAGCCCAAATACACACAGGGGGGAGCAGTTCTTC.

V gene TRBV20-1 combines with J gene TRBJ2-2; D unresolved. V lost 1 base and J lost 0, with 9 bases in between. The CDR3 runs 15 residues. Germline CDR1 is DFQATT and CDR2 is SNEGSKA (reference sequence). This CDR3 reads CSARAGCANTGELFF. The CDR3 DNA reads TGCAGTGCTAGAGCTGGCTGTGCGAACACCGGGGAGCTGTTTTTT.

On this clonotype itself: A much larger clone lies one base from this, so it may be a read error. The chain uses TRBV9 and TRBJ2-7, with TRBD2 matching over 13 bases. The CDR3 loop spans 14 amino acids. Germline-derived CDR1 and CDR2 are SGDLS and YYNGEE. The CDR3 here is CASSSTSGGAVQCF. CDR3 in DNA: TGTGCCAGCAGTTCTACTAGCGGGGGGGCCGTGCAGTGCTTC.

This clonotype was seen many times. The chain combines TRBV6-1 with TRBJ1-2; TRBD1 matches at 7 bases. V shed 0 bases, J shed 5 bases, and the junction held 6 bases outside the gene matches. CDR1 and CDR2 from the germline V gene are MNHNS and SASEGT. The CDR3 sequence is 15 residues long. CDR3 protein: CASSEAGQLLYGYTF. The CDR3 DNA reads TGTGCCAGCAGTGAAGCGGGACAGCTCCTTTATGGCTACACCTTC.

Details on this clonotype: Possible read error: a much larger clone is one base away. The chain employs TRBV19 and TRBJ1-2; the match to TRBD1 covers 8 bases. This CDR3 is built from 13 residues. Trimming removed 9 bases from V and 7 bases from J; junction bases left unmatched: 10. CDR1 LNHDA and CDR2 SQIVND come from the germline V gene (reference sequence). The CDR3 sequence: CARSVSGGGGYTF. The CDR3 DNA reads as TGTGCCAGGAGTGTATCAGGGGGCGGTGGCTACACCTTC.

The sample holds many counts of this clonotype. This chain connects TRBV12-3 or TRBV12-4 to TRBJ2-1; 11 positions match TRBD2. The CDR3 sequence is 15 residues long. Germline trimming cut 5 bases from V and 5 bases from J; bases unmatched to any gene: 5. The CDR3 sequence is CASSPLAGGNNEQFF. In nucleotides, the CDR3 is TGTGCCAGCAGTCCGCTAGCGGGAGGTAACAATGAGCAGTTCTTC.

This clonotype was picked up many times. V and J are TRBV3-1 and TRBJ1-2, with a weak D call TRBD1 (5 bases). This CDR3 region has 14 residues. CDR1 and CDR2 (germline): LGHDT, YNNKEL (reference sequence). V was shortened by 4 bases and J by 7 bases, with 16 bases between the two germline ends. DNA for the CDR3: TGTGCCAGCAGCCCAAGGGGAGGGATGGTTGGCTACACCTTC. As protein: CASSPRGGMVGYTF.

This clonotype was found many times. This chain links TRBV28 with TRBJ2-3; a possible D gene is TRBD2 (6 bases). The CDR3 is 13 residues long. V lost 6 bases and J lost 2, with 9 bases in between. CDR1 is MDHEN, CDR2 SYDVKM, per germline. CDR3 loop: CASRRRATDTQYF. The CDR3 DNA sequence: TGTGCCAGCAGGAGGAGGGCCACAGATACGCAGTATTTT.